Presented here are 8 T cell receptor beta chains from one specimen sequenced in a study of regulatory T cells in long-lasting Graves disease. Building the TCR beta libraries relied on iRepertoire HTBI primers, and CDR3 regions underwent Arm-PCR. A single record per CDR3 protein comes from TCRdb applying MiXCR to the multiplex PCR reads. The data show over 300,000 distinct CDR3 sequences, roughly a fifth seen once. Time point specified: persistent/refractory GD, antithyroid drugs over 5 years with positive TRAb. PBMCs provided the RNA from which the TCR library was made. The specimen comprised peripheral blood mononuclear cells (PBMCs), sampled when the disease was refractory, from a patient treated with antithyroid drugs. Receptors were obtained from a female donor with Graves disease.

There are a few counts of this clonotype. V is TRBV4-1 and J is TRBJ1-2; the D is unclear. CDR1 and CDR2 (germline): MGHRA, YSYEKL. There are 12 residues in the CDR3. V dropped 1 base and J dropped 8 bases, with 8 bases sitting between them. This CDR3 is CASSQVLGGYTF. The CDR3 coding sequence is TGCGCCAGCAGCCAAGTGCTAGGAGGCTACACCTTC.

V is TRBV4-1 and J is TRBJ1-1; no definite D call. V lost 2 bases, J lost 0 bases, and 19 bases lay in between. This CDR3 region has 18 residues. CDR1 is MGHRA and CDR2 is YSYEKL in the germline V gene. The CDR3 DNA is TGCGCCAGCAGCCAACTCTACTTGCCCCGGGTCTTGAACACTGAAGCTTTCTTT. Amino acids: CASSQLYLPRVLNTEAFF.

The genes are TRBV11-2 and TRBJ2-3; TRBD2 agrees at 7 bases. The germline CDR1 and CDR2 sequences are SGHAT and FQNNGV. With 5 bases clipped from V and 0 bases from J, the junction kept 11 bases outside the gene matches. The CDR3 is made up of 17 amino acids. The CDR3 loop is CASSPMGLAASTDTQYF. In DNA, the CDR3 is TGTGCCAGCAGCCCCATGGGGCTAGCGGCTAGCACAGATACGCAGTATTTT. Together with reference TRBV11-2 and TRBJ2-3, the CDR3 gives the full variable domain: EAGVAQSPRYKIIEKRQSVAFWCNPISGHATLYWYQQILGQGPKLLIQFQNNGVVDDSQLPKDRFSAERLKGVDSTLKIQPAKLEDSAVYLCASSPMGLAASTDTQYFGPGTRLTVL.

This clonotype was counted between two and nine times. The V gene is TRBV28, the J gene TRBJ2-6; TRBD2 agrees at 8 bases. J was trimmed by 0 bases and V by 3 bases; bases with no gene match: 7. From germline, CDR1 is MDHEN and CDR2 SYDVKM. CDR3 size: 18 residues. The CDR3 bases are TGTGCCAGCAGTTTCGGGGGGGGGTTTTACTCTGGGGCCAACGTCCTGACTTTC. This translates into CASSFGGGFYSGANVLTF.

This chain links TRBV5-1 with TRBJ2-7; D may be TRBD2 (6 bases). Germline V lookup: CDR1 SGHRS, CDR2 YFSETQ. V gave up 0 bases and J gave up 5 bases, with 12 bases separating them. The CDR3 has 14 amino acids. CDR3 in DNA: TGCGCCAGCAGCTTGGCGGGAGACATCCACGAGCAGTACTTC. It yields the protein CASSLAGDIHEQYF.

The V gene is TRBV3-1, the J gene TRBJ2-7; 7 bases map to TRBD2. The CDR3 has 14 residues. CDR1 and CDR2 (germline): LGHDT, YNNKEL (reference sequence). After removal of 4 bases from V and 6 bases from J, the junction contained 9 bases not matched to a gene. The CDR3 DNA reads as TGTGCCAGCAGCCTCCTAGCGGCCCGCGGCGAGCAGTACTTC. This encodes CASSLLAARGEQYF.

This clonotype has just a few counts. This chain uses TRBV12-3 or TRBV12-4 with TRBJ1-3, with a tentative D call TRBD1 (5 bases). Between the trimmed V and J ends, which lost 6 bases and 2 bases, there was a span of 8 bases. CDR3 length: 13 residues. The CDR3 here is CASRVGAGNTIYF. The CDR3 nucleotides read TGTGCCAGCAGAGTAGGGGCTGGAAACACCATATATTTT.

About this clonotype itself: A read error may be the cause here, since a much bigger clone is one base away. This rearrangement joins TRBV7-9 to TRBJ1-5, with 11 bases lining up with TRBD1. This CDR3 is 18 amino acids long. CDR1 and CDR2 (germline): SEHNR, FQNEAQ (reference sequence). DNA of the CDR3: TGTGCCGGCAGCTCAACCTCCGGGACAGGGGGAAGCAATCAGCCCCAGCATTTT. It encodes CAGSSTSGTGGSNQPQHF.